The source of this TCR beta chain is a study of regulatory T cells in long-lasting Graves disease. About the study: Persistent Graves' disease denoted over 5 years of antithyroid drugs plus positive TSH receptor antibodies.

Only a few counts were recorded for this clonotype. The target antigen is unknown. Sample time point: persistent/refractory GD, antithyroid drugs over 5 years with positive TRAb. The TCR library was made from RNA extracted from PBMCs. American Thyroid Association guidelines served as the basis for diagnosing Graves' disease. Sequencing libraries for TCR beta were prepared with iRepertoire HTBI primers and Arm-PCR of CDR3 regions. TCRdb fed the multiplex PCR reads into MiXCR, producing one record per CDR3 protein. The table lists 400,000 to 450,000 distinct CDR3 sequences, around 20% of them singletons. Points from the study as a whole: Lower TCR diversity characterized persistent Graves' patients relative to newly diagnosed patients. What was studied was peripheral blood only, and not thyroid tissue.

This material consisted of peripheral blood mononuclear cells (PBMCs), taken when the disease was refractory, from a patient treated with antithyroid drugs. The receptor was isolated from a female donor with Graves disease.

In DNA, the CDR3 is TGCAGCGTTGTTCTCTCTCGCAGGGGGGTCGACGAGCAGTACTTC. It is translated as CSVVLSRRGVDEQYF. The V gene is TRBV29-1, the J gene TRBJ2-7, with a possible D match to TRBD1 (7 bases). Germline V gene sequence: CDR1 SQVTM, CDR2 ANQGSEA. The V and J ends lost 4 bases and 5 bases respectively, with 21 bases between them. The CDR3 contains 15 residues.